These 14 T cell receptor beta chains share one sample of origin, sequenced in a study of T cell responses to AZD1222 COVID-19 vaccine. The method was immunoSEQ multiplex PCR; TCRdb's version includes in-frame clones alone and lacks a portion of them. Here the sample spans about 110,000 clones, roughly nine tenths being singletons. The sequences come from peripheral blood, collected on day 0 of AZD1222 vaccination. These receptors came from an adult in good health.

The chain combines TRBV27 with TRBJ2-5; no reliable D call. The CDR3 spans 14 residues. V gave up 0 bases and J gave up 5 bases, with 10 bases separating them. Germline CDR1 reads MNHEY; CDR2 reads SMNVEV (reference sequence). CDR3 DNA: TGTGCCAGCAGTTTATCACGGTTTCGGGAGACCCAGTACTTC. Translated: CASSLSRFRETQYF.

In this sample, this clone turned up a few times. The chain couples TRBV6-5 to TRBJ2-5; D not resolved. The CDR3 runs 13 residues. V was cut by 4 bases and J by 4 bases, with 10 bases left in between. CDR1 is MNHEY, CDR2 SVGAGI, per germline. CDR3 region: CASSSHTAETQYF. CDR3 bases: TGTGCCAGCAGTTCTCATACGGCAGAGACCCAGTACTTC.

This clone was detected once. The CDR3 DNA is TGTGCCAGCAGCCAAGGGGGGGGGCCAAGCAATGAGCAGTTCTTC. It yields the protein CASSQGGGPSNEQFF. This rearrangement joins TRBV3-1 (or the pseudogene TRBV3-2) to TRBJ2-1; D is perhaps TRBD2 (7 bases). Trimming left V 1 base short and J 6 bases short, with 13 bases between. Germline CDR1 is LGHDT and CDR2 is YNNKEL (reference sequence). The CDR3 is 15 amino acids.

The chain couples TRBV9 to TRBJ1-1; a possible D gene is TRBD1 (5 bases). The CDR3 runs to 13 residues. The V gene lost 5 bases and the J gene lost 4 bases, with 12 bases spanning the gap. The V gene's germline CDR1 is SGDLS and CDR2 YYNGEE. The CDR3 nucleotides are TGTGCCAGCAGTCGCCTGGGGGGCACTGAAGCTTTCTTT. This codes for CASSRLGGTEAFF.

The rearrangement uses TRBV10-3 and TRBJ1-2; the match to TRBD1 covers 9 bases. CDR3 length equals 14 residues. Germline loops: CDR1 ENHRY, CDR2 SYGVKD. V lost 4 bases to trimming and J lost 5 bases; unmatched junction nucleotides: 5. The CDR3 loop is CAISGPQGAYGYTF. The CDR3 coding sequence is TGTGCCATCAGTGGCCCACAGGGGGCGTATGGCTACACCTTC.

The DNA for the CDR3 is TGCGCCAGCAGCTTGGCCGGGACAGGGGCCTTCGTTACCGGGGAGCTGTTTTTT. Its translation is CASSLAGTGAFVTGELFF. V usage is TRBV5-1 and J usage is TRBJ2-2; 10 positions match TRBD1. Germline CDR1 is SGHRS and CDR2 is YFSETQ. Unmatched junction bases numbered 10, after V lost 0 bases and J lost 5 bases. This CDR3 is 18 amino acids long.

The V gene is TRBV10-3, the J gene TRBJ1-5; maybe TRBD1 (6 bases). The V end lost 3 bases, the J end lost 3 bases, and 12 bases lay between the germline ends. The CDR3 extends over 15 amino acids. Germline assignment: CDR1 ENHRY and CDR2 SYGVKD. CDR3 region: CAISDQDSANQPQHF. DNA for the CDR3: TGTGCCATCAGTGATCAGGACAGCGCCAATCAGCCCCAGCATTTT.

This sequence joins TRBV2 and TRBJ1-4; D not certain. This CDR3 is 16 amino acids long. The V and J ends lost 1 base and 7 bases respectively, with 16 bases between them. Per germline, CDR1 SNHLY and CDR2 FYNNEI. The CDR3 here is CASSEGSAPSSEKLFF. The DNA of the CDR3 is TGTGCCAGCAGTGAAGGCAGCGCCCCTTCGTCTGAAAAACTGTTTTTT.

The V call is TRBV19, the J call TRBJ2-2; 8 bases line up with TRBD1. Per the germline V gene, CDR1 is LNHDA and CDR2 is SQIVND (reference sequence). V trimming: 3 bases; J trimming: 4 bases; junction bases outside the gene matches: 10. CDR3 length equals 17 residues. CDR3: CASSIGATGAVTGELFF. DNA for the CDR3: TGTGCCAGTAGTATTGGGGCGACAGGGGCGGTCACCGGGGAGCTGTTTTTT.

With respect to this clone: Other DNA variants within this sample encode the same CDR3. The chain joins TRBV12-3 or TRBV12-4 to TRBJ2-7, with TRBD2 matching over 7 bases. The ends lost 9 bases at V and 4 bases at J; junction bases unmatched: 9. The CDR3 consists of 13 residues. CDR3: CASRTGEGYEQYF. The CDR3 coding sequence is TGTGCCAGTAGGACCGGGGAGGGTTACGAGCAGTACTTC.

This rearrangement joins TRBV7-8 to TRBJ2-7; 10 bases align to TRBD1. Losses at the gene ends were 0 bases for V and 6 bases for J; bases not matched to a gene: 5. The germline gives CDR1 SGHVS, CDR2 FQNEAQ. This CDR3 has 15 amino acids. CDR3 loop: CASSLAGQGPFEQYF. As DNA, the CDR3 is TGTGCCAGCAGCTTAGCGGGACAGGGGCCTTTCGAGCAGTACTTC.

The CDR3 nucleotides read TGTGCCAGCTCACCACCAAACAGGGGGCGCCTCCAAAAACTGTTTTTT. The encoded protein is CASSPPNRGRLQKLFF. This chain connects TRBV18 to TRBJ1-4, with 9 nucleotides matching TRBD1. The CDR3 spans 16 residues. Germline V gene data show CDR1 as KGHSH and CDR2 as LQKENI. The V gene end was trimmed by 0 bases and the J gene end by 9 bases; junction bases not matched to a gene: 8.

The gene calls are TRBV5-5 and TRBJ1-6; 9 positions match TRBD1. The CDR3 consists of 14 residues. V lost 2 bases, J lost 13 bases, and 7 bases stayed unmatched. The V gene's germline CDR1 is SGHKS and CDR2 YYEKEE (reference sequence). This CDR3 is CASSFRDRASPLHF. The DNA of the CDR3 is TGTGCCAGCAGCTTCCGGGACAGGGCTTCCCCCCTCCACTTT.

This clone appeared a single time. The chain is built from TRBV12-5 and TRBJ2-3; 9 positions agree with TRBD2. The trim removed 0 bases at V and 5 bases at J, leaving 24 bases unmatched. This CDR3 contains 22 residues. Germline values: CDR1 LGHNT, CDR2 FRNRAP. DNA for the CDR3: TGTGCTAGTGGTTTGGTACGGAGGGGTTTAAGAGGGATAGCGGGGGACGAAGATACGCAGTATTTT. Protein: CASGLVRRGLRGIAGDEDTQYF.